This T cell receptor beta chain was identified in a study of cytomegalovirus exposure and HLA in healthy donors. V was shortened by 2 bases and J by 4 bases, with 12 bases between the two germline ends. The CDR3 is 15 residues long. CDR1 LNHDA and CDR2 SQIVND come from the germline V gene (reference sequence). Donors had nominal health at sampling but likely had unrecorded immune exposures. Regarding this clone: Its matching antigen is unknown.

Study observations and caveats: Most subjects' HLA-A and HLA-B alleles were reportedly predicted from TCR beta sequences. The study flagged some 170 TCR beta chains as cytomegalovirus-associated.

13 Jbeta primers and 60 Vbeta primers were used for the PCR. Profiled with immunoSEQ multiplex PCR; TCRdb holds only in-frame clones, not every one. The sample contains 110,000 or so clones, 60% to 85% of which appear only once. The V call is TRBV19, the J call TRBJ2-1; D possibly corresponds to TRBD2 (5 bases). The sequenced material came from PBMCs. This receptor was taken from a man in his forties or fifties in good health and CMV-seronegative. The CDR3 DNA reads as TGTGCCAGTAGTATAACGGGCGGACTGTACAATGAGCAGTTCTTC. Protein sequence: CASSITGGLYNEQFF.